A single sample is the source of the 31 T cell receptor beta chains below, sequenced in a study of T cells in Graves' hyperthyroidism and ophthalmopathy. Researchers amplified the TCR beta CDR3 regions from RNA transcripts. Carried out on the TCR CDR3, a first-round RT-PCR used the HTBI primer set. TCRdb reanalysed the multiplex PCR reads using MiXCR and keeps one entry per CDR3 protein. The table records 45,000 or so distinct CDR3 sequences, around 49% of them present only once. The specimen sequenced was peripheral blood or thyroid tissue (not recorded which). These receptors came from a woman between 45 and 60 years old with Graves' hyperthyroidism.

The chain links TRBV15 to TRBJ2-5; D perhaps matches TRBD2 (5 bases). Germline assignment: CDR1 LNHNV and CDR2 YYDKDF (reference sequence). The CDR3 contains 12 residues. V was cut by 5 bases and J by 5 bases, with 9 bases left in between. CDR3 sequence: CATSLARETQYF. The CDR3 DNA is TGTGCCACCAGCTTAGCGAGGGAGACCCAGTACTTC.

This clonotype was detected many times. The CDR3 is CASSVGGSNQPQHF. The DNA of the CDR3 is TGTGCCAGCAGCGTAGGAGGGAGCAATCAGCCCCAGCATTTT. The chain carries TRBV9 and TRBJ1-5; D is unresolved. In germline, CDR1 is SGDLS, CDR2 YYNGEE. Trimming took off 0 bases at V and 1 base at J, with 5 bases between the two ends. This CDR3 is 14 amino acids long.

Notes on this clonotype: A junction end diverges from the germline sequence, so it may reflect a read error. The chain uses TRBV2 and TRBJ1-4; D is possibly TRBD1 (6 bases). The CDR3 is made up of 13 amino acids. Germline lookup yields CDR1 SNHLY and CDR2 FYNNEI. The chain's CDR3 is CASRDSPNEKLSF. DNA for the CDR3: TGTGCCAGCAGGGACAGCCCTAATGAAAAACTGTCTTTT. The full variable domain, in which reference TRBV2 and TRBJ1-4 provide the parts outside the CDR3, is EPEVTQTPSHQVTQMGQEVILRCVPISNHLYFYWYRQILGQKVEFLVSFYNNEISEKSEIFDDQFSVERPDGSNFTLKIRSTKLEDSAMYFCASRDSPNEKLSFGSGTQLSVL.

This clonotype was observed at least ten times. This may be a read error, as it is one base from a much larger clone. The chain joins TRBV10-3 to TRBJ1-6; 9 bases align to TRBD1. This CDR3 has 15 amino acids. CDR1 and CDR2 (germline): ENHRY, SYGVKD. The CDR3 spells CATSESGQGISPLHF. The DNA of the CDR3 is TGTGCCACCAGTGAGTCGGGACAGGGTATTTCACCCCTCCACTTT.

This clonotype was counted a single time. V is TRBV20-1 and J is TRBJ2-3; D unclear. In germline, CDR1 is DFQATT, CDR2 SNEGSKA (reference sequence). This CDR3 has 15 residues. Trimming took 6 bases from V and 2 from J, leaving 18 bases between them. The CDR3 nucleotides read TGCAGTGCCAGCAGCCCCGACCGCCACACAGATACGCAGTATTTT. Its protein is CSASSPDRHTDTQYF.

V usage is TRBV7-6 and J usage is TRBJ2-7, with TRBD1 matching over 8 bases. Germline CDR1 reads SGHVS; CDR2 reads FNYEAQ. V shed 5 bases and J 5 bases; nucleotides not matched to a gene: 8. The CDR3 is made up of 14 amino acids. This CDR3 reads CASSGQGKRNEQYF. DNA of the CDR3: TGTGCCAGCAGCGGACAGGGCAAGCGGAACGAGCAGTACTTC.

This clonotype was observed many times. This chain joins TRBV14 and TRBJ1-4; D might be TRBD1 (5 bases). This CDR3 comprises 14 residues. In germline, CDR1 is SGHDN, CDR2 FVKESK. Trimming removed 1 base at V and 6 bases at J, with 9 bases between. CDR3 amino acids: CASSQVGGYEKLFF. The CDR3 DNA sequence: TGTGCCAGCAGCCAAGTTGGGGGGTATGAAAAACTGTTTTTT.

As regards this clonotype: The DNA is omitted, as the CDR3 cannot be located on it reliably, and the CDR3 follows TCRdb's listing. The rearrangement uses TRBV13 and TRBJ2-5; the listed D gene, TRBD2, was not tested against the DNA. CDR1 PRHDT and CDR2 FYEKMQ come from the germline V gene (reference sequence). Including both end residues, the CDR3 is 22 amino acids long. The CDR3 is CASSFYICSASDGGRAKETQYF.

This clonotype was seen many times. This chain joins TRBV27 and TRBJ2-6, with D unclear. Germline V gene sequence: CDR1 MNHEY, CDR2 SMNVEV (reference sequence). V lost 2 bases to trimming and J lost 4 bases, with 9 bases between them. The CDR3 contains 15 residues. CDR3 nucleotide sequence: TGTGCCAGCAGTTTACAAACAGCAGGGGCCAACGTCCTGACTTTC. Its translation is CASSLQTAGANVLTF.

This clonotype was seen many times. The V and J genes are TRBV11-2 and TRBJ2-3, with D tentatively TRBD1 or TRBD2 (5 bases each). There are 16 residues in the CDR3. V was clipped by 5 bases and J by 1 base, with 16 bases between them. CDR1 and CDR2 from the germline V gene are SGHAT and FQNNGV. This CDR3 is CASSQIGTSGTDTQYF. The CDR3 DNA follows: TGTGCCAGCAGCCAAATCGGGACCTCGGGCACAGATACGCAGTATTTT.

This chain connects TRBV28 to TRBJ2-7; D might be TRBD1 (5 bases). This CDR3 is built from 14 residues. CDR1 and CDR2 from the germline V gene are MDHEN and SYDVKM. The V end lost 3 bases, the J end lost 6 bases, and 15 bases lay between the germline ends. The CDR3 nucleotides are TGTGCCAGCAGTTTGCAGGACACGTTCTGCGAGCAGTACTTC. Its protein is CASSLQDTFCEQYF.

The chain joins TRBV29-1 to TRBJ2-1; TRBD1 aligns across 7 bases. This CDR3 contains 14 residues. V lost 6 bases to trimming and J lost 6 bases; unmatched junction nucleotides: 11. The V gene's germline CDR1 is SQVTM and CDR2 ANQGSEA. The CDR3 DNA is TGCAGCGTCAGTTCCGGGACAGAACTCAATGAGCAGTTCTTC. Amino acids: CSVSSGTELNEQFF.

This clonotype has just one count. A much larger clone lies one base from this, so it may be a read error. Since the CDR3 does not end with the conserved phenylalanine or tryptophan, this likely comes from a read error. The chain links TRBV9 to TRBJ1-1; D is possibly TRBD1 (6 bases). Germline assignment: CDR1 SGDLS and CDR2 YYNGEE. The CDR3 length is 14 residues. Deletions cut 4 bases from V and 1 base from J, with 11 bases between. CDR3 nucleotides: TGTGCCAGCAGCCATTTACAGGGGAACACTGAAGCTTTCCTT. It encodes CASSHLQGNTEAFL.

This clonotype was seen repeatedly, ten times or more. The chain combines TRBV9 with TRBJ2-7, with TRBD2 matching over 8 bases. The germline V gene has CDR1 SGDLS and CDR2 YYNGEE. This CDR3 is built from 14 residues. V trimming: 7 bases; J trimming: 5 bases; junction bases outside the gene matches: 11. CDR3 bases: TGTGCCAGCGGGGCGGGGGGCCTTTCGGACGAGCAGTACTTC. Translation: CASGAGGLSDEQYF.

This clonotype has a handful of counts. The chain couples TRBV10-3 to TRBJ1-6; 9 bases fit TRBD1. The CDR3 is 14 residues long. Trimming cost V 6 bases and J 9 bases; bases outside gene matches: 6. Germline CDR1 is ENHRY and CDR2 is SYGVKD. CDR3 residues: CAIRPGQGFSPLHF. DNA for the CDR3: TGTGCCATCAGGCCGGGACAGGGCTTTTCACCCCTCCACTTT.

This rearrangement joins TRBV7-9 to TRBJ2-5; a weak D match, TRBD1 (5 bases). The CDR3 contains 14 residues. The V end was cut by 5 bases, the J end by 5 bases, with 15 bases between. The germline gives CDR1 SEHNR, CDR2 FQNEAQ (reference sequence). The DNA of the CDR3 is TGTGCCAGCAGCCCCCCAGGGTATTCGGAGACCCAGTACTTC. Protein product: CASSPPGYSETQYF.

The CDR3 loop reads CASSSQGGDGYTF. In nucleotides, the CDR3 is TGTGCCAGCAGCTCCCAGGGTGGCGATGGCTACACCTTC. V usage is TRBV13 and J usage is TRBJ1-2, with a possible D match to TRBD1 (5 bases). V was clipped by 4 bases and J by 6 bases, with 12 bases between them. This CDR3 region has 13 residues. CDR1 is PRHDT and CDR2 is FYEKMQ in the germline V gene (reference sequence).

This chain joins TRBV7-2 and TRBJ1-1, with a tentative D call TRBD1 (5 bases). CDR3 length: 12 residues. Per germline, CDR1 SGHTA and CDR2 FQGNSA. The V end was cut by 1 base, the J end by 6 bases, with 6 bases between. This CDR3 is CASSLGGAEAFF. The CDR3 DNA is TGTGCCAGCAGCTTAGGGGGGGCTGAAGCTTTCTTT.

The chain links TRBV10-2 to TRBJ2-5; 9 positions agree with TRBD1. The J call could be wrong; TRBJ2-7 is a better fit for the DNA end. This CDR3 region has 14 residues. CDR1 and CDR2 (germline): WSHSY, SAAADI. In DNA form, the CDR3 reads TGCGCCAGTAGAAGGGACAGGGTTGCCTACGAGCAGTACTTC. It codes for CASRRDRVAYEQYF.

This clonotype appeared many times. The chain employs TRBV7-2 and TRBJ2-5, with D tentatively TRBD2 (5 bases). The ends were cut back, 5 bases at V and 5 bases at J, with 12 bases in the middle. Germline V gene data show CDR1 as SGHTA and CDR2 as FQGNSA. CDR3 length: 13 amino acids. The CDR3 DNA reads as TGTGCCAGCAGCCGAGGGATCATGGAGACCCAGTACTTC. The encoded protein is CASSRGIMETQYF.

This clonotype was seen many times. This may be a read error, as it is one base from a much larger clone. V and J are TRBV24-1 and TRBJ2-5; 8 positions match TRBD2. CDR1 and CDR2 from the germline V gene are KGHDR and SFDVKD. This CDR3 is built from 15 residues. CDR3 nucleotides: TGTGCCGCCAGTCGCAGCAGCGGGAGTGGAGAGACCCAGTACTTC. Amino acid sequence: CAASRSSGSGETQYF.

This clonotype was seen once. The rearrangement uses TRBV15 and TRBJ2-7, with 14 positions matching TRBD2. Germline V lookup: CDR1 LNHNV, CDR2 YYDKDF (reference sequence). The CDR3 spans 15 residues. The V segment lost 8 bases and the J segment 4 bases; nucleotides outside the gene matches: 7. For the CDR3, the DNA is TGTGCCACCGCGAGAGGGACTAGCGGGAGTTACGAGCAGTACTTC. Its translation: CATARGTSGSYEQYF.

This clonotype was seen repeatedly, ten times or more. The rearrangement joins TRBV20-1 to TRBJ2-7, with TRBD2 identical over 9 bases. Trimming at V came to 6 bases and at J to 4 bases, leaving 10 bases not matched to a gene. CDR1 is DFQATT and CDR2 is SNEGSKA in the germline V gene (reference sequence). This CDR3 region has 14 residues. The CDR3 here is CSARDSGRGYEQYF. CDR3 bases: TGCAGTGCCCGAGATAGCGGGAGAGGTTACGAGCAGTACTTC.

The chain employs TRBV29-1 and TRBJ1-2; D is uncertain. The germline V gene has CDR1 SQVTM and CDR2 ANQGSEA. This CDR3 region has 12 residues. V lost 4 bases and J 2 bases, leaving 8 bases between the germline ends. CDR3 protein: CSVGPLNYGYTF. The CDR3 DNA is TGCAGCGTTGGACCCCTAAACTATGGCTACACCTTC.

Notes on this clonotype: Just one base apart from a much larger clone, this may be a read error. The V and J genes are TRBV6-1 and TRBJ1-2; TRBD1 matches at 7 bases. Germline V gene sequence: CDR1 MNHNS, CDR2 SASEGT. The CDR3 sequence is 18 residues long. The CDR3 sequence is CASGEAGTAILRTYGYTF. The CDR3 nucleotides read TGTGCCAGCGGTGAAGCTGGGACAGCGATACTTAGAACGTATGGCTACACCTTC.

This clonotype was seen many times. This chain uses TRBV2 with TRBJ2-7; 9 nucleotides align to TRBD2. Germline V CDR1 and CDR2: SNHLY, FYNNEI. After removal of 1 base from V and 6 bases from J, the junction contained 7 bases not matched to a gene. The CDR3 runs to 15 residues. CDR3 in amino acids: CASSEEAGGYFEQYF. The CDR3 DNA reads TGTGCCAGCAGTGAAGAAGCGGGAGGTTATTTCGAGCAGTACTTC.

J is TRBJ1-1 and V is TRBV10-3, with TRBD1 identical over 12 bases. CDR3 size: 18 residues. With 5 bases clipped from V and 1 base from J, the junction kept 11 bases outside the gene matches. Germline-derived CDR1 and CDR2 are ENHRY and SYGVKD. The CDR3 region has the DNA TGTGCCATCAGTCGACCGGGACAGGGGGCCGACGGGAACACTGAAGCTTTCTTT. Its protein product is CAISRPGQGADGNTEAFF.

This clonotype has at least ten counts. The chain recombines TRBV7-8 with TRBJ2-7, with 8 nucleotides matching TRBD1. V was pared by 2 bases and J by 4 bases, with 10 bases of the junction left unmatched. The germline V gene has CDR1 SGHVS and CDR2 FQNEAQ. The CDR3 totals 16 residues. For the CDR3, the DNA is TGTGCCAGCAGCTTATCGGGACAGGTGGTTTCTTACGAGCAGTACTTC. This encodes CASSLSGQVVSYEQYF.

The J gene is TRBJ2-7, the V gene TRBV7-2; D is possibly TRBD1 or TRBD2 (5 bases each). The CDR3 sequence is 14 residues long. Per the germline V gene, CDR1 is SGHTA and CDR2 is FQGNSA. Trimming stripped 5 bases from V and 3 bases from J, with 14 bases between. CDR3 in amino acids: CASSRPGPNYEQYF. CDR3 sequence (DNA): TGTGCCAGCAGCCGTCCGGGACCCAACTACGAGCAGTACTTC.

Of note for this clonotype: Given a much more abundant clone one base away, this may be a read error. V is TRBV3-1 and J is TRBJ2-7; 14 bases are a match to TRBD2. V shed 2 bases, J shed 5 bases, and the junction held 5 bases outside the gene matches. The CDR3 is made up of 16 amino acids. CDR1 is LGHDT, CDR2 YNNKEL, per germline (reference sequence). CDR3 nucleotide sequence: TGTGCCAGCAGCCAACCGGGACTAGCGGGAGCTCACGAGCAGTACTTC. This codes for CASSQPGLAGAHEQYF.

Ten or more counts support this clonotype. The rearrangement links TRBV10-3 to TRBJ2-7; D may be TRBD2 (5 bases). Trimming took 4 bases from V and 0 from J, leaving 10 bases between them. The CDR3 extends over 14 amino acids. In germline, CDR1 is ENHRY, CDR2 SYGVKD. CDR3 protein: CAISARGDSYEQYF. The CDR3 region has the DNA TGTGCCATCAGTGCCCGGGGAGACTCCTACGAGCAGTACTTC.